Presented here are 30 T cell receptor beta chains from one specimen sequenced in a study of T cells in narcolepsy. Profiled with immunoSEQ multiplex PCR; TCRdb holds only in-frame clones, not every one. The data contain about 32,000 clones, around 79% of them singletons. The sample taken for sequencing was memory (CD45RA-) CD4+ T cells from blood. These receptors came from a human donor in good health.

The chain is built from TRBV29-1 and TRBJ2-3; D perhaps matches TRBD1 (6 bases). The germline V gene has CDR1 SQVTM and CDR2 ANQGSEA. This CDR3 is 14 amino acids long. The V end lost 6 bases, the J end lost 1 base, and 14 bases lay between the germline ends. CDR3 loop: CSVTRGDRTDTQYF. Written as DNA, the CDR3 is TGCAGCGTCACCAGGGGAGATCGCACAGATACGCAGTATTTT.

DNA for the CDR3: TGTGCCAGCAGCCCAGCGGGTTTCTCCTACAATGAGCAGTTCTTC. This sequence encodes CASSPAGFSYNEQFF. The chain joins TRBV7-2 to TRBJ2-1; TRBD2 might be the D (6 bases). With 5 bases removed from V and 0 bases from J, the gap between germline ends came to 11 bases. Germline CDR1 reads SGHTA; CDR2 reads FQGNSA. This CDR3 is 15 amino acids long.

The chain recombines TRBV19 with TRBJ1-2; possibly TRBD1 for D (6 bases). CDR3 length: 17 residues. V was shortened by 5 bases and J by 4 bases, with 23 bases between the two germline ends. The germline gives CDR1 LNHDA, CDR2 SQIVND (reference sequence). In DNA, the CDR3 is TGTGCCAGTAGTCCACGGGGGGCAGATCCCTCGGGCTATGGCTACACCTTC. Its translation: CASSPRGADPSGYGYTF.

The J gene is TRBJ2-3, the V gene TRBV5-4; possibly TRBD1 for D (5 bases). The V and J ends lost 4 bases and 0 bases respectively, with 9 bases between them. The germline V gene encodes CDR1 SGHNT and CDR2 YYREEE (reference sequence). The CDR3 length is 14 residues. The CDR3 loop reads CASSPDSSTDTQYF. The CDR3 nucleotides are TGTGCCAGCAGCCCCGACAGTAGCACAGATACGCAGTATTTT. Full variable domain (remainder filled in from reference TRBV5-4 and TRBJ2-3): ETGVTQSPTHLIKTRGQQVTLRCSSQSGHNTVSWYQQALGQGPQFIFQYYREEENGRGNFPPRFSGLQFPNYSSELNVNALELDDSALYLCASSPDSSTDTQYFGPGTRLTVL.

This chain's CDR3 is CASSHRTGRYNEQFF. The CDR3 DNA is TGTGCCAGCAGCCATCGGACAGGGAGATACAATGAGCAGTTCTTC. The chain employs TRBV11-1 and TRBJ2-1, with 8 bases fitting TRBD1. The V and J ends lost 5 bases and 4 bases, in that order; junction bases with no gene match: 7. This CDR3 spans 15 amino acids. CDR1 is SGHAT and CDR2 is FQDESV in the germline V gene (reference sequence).

The chain is built from TRBV6-4 and TRBJ2-1, with a possible D match to TRBD2 (6 bases). Germline V gene data show CDR1 as MRHNA and CDR2 as SNTAGT. V was cut by 0 bases and J by 5 bases, with 14 bases left in between. The CDR3 loop spans 16 amino acids. The CDR3 DNA reads TGTGCCAGCAGTGACTCGTGGCGGGGCCCTCACAATGAGCAGTTCTTC. This encodes CASSDSWRGPHNEQFF.

The chain couples TRBV11-3 to TRBJ2-2, with a weak D call TRBD2 (6 bases). Per germline, CDR1 SGHNT and CDR2 YENEEA. This CDR3 is 18 amino acids long. V was trimmed by 0 bases and J by 5 bases, leaving 19 bases between them. The CDR3 sequence: CASSLDLRAGRWTGELFF. Written as DNA, the CDR3 is TGTGCCAGCAGCTTAGATCTTAGGGCAGGGAGGTGGACCGGGGAGCTGTTTTTT.

This rearrangement joins TRBV11-2 to TRBJ1-1; weak D call: TRBD1 (6 bases). V dropped 0 bases and J dropped 9 bases, with 11 bases sitting between them. CDR1 is SGHAT and CDR2 is FQNNGV in the germline V gene. The CDR3 length is 13 residues. CDR3 sequence (DNA): TGTGCCAGCAGCTTAGATCAACAGGGAAAAGCTTTCTTT. Translated: CASSLDQQGKAFF.

J is TRBJ1-1 and V is TRBV11-2; D is possibly TRBD1 (6 bases). The CDR3 extends over 14 amino acids. The V and J ends lost 8 bases and 1 base respectively, with 14 bases between them. CDR1 SGHAT and CDR2 FQNNGV come from the germline V gene. This chain's CDR3 is CASGPTRGNTEAFF. CDR3 DNA sequence: TGTGCCAGCGGGCCCACCAGGGGGAACACTGAAGCTTTCTTT.

The J gene is TRBJ1-1, the V gene TRBV20-1; D is unclear. The CDR3 loop spans 11 amino acids. Germline CDR1 and CDR2: DFQATT and SNEGSKA (reference sequence). Between the trimmed V and J ends, which lost 8 bases and 6 bases, there was a span of 13 bases. The CDR3 region is CSTRNPPEAFF. CDR3 bases: TGCAGTACCCGAAATCCCCCTGAAGCTTTCTTT.

V is TRBV6-1 and J is TRBJ2-7; 7 bases agree with TRBD1. V lost 3 bases, J lost 2 bases, and 7 bases stayed unmatched. The CDR3 is 15 amino acids. Germline V gene lookup returns CDR1 MNHNS and CDR2 SASEGT. CDR3 protein: CASSEERGQTYEQYF. The CDR3 DNA is TGTGCCAGCAGTGAGGAACGGGGACAGACCTACGAGCAGTACTTC.

The genes are TRBV29-1 and TRBJ2-3; the match to TRBD2 covers 16 bases. Germline-derived CDR1 and CDR2 are SQVTM and ANQGSEA. Trimming cost V 6 bases and J 2 bases; bases outside gene matches: 8. This CDR3 contains 17 residues. CDR3 sequence (DNA): TGCAGCGTCTCCGGGACTAGCGGGAGGGTCCTCACAGATACGCAGTATTTT. Translated: CSVSGTSGRVLTDTQYF.

The chain recombines TRBV27 with TRBJ2-7; TRBD1 agrees at 7 bases. The CDR3 is 14 amino acids. V was clipped by 3 bases and J by 3 bases; unmatched bases: 5. The germline V gene has CDR1 MNHEY and CDR2 SMNVEV (reference sequence). The CDR3 loop is CASSLGQSVYEQYF. DNA for the CDR3: TGTGCCAGCAGTTTGGGACAGAGTGTCTACGAGCAGTACTTC.

The chain carries TRBV30 and TRBJ2-7; 7 nucleotides match TRBD2. This CDR3 has 11 amino acids. V lost 6 bases to trimming and J lost 5 bases; unmatched junction nucleotides: 4. Germline V CDR1 and CDR2: GTSNPN, SVGIG (reference sequence). CDR3 DNA: TGTGCCTGCCGGACTAGGGACGAGCAGTACTTC. Translation: CACRTRDEQYF.

In DNA form, the CDR3 reads TGTGCCAGCAGCTTGGCACGAAGCTCTGGGGCCAACGTCCTGACTTTC. Its protein is CASSLARSSGANVLTF. This chain links TRBV5-4 with TRBJ2-6, with D unclear. Germline V gene data show CDR1 as SGHNT and CDR2 as YYREEE (reference sequence). V lost 0 bases to trimming and J lost 0 bases, with 7 bases between them. The CDR3 runs 16 residues.

This clone occurred once. The chain couples TRBV15 to TRBJ1-2; D gene unclear. From germline, CDR1 is LNHNV and CDR2 YYDKDF (reference sequence). Trimming removed 4 bases from V and 2 bases from J, with 11 bases in between. The CDR3 covers 14 residues. The DNA of the CDR3 is TGTGCCACCAGCAAAGAGGTCGGGAACTATGGCTACACCTTC. It specifies CATSKEVGNYGYTF.

This clone has a handful of counts. This chain links TRBV6-1 with TRBJ1-2, with 11 bases lining up with TRBD1. The CDR3 extends over 15 amino acids. CDR1 and CDR2 (germline): MNHNS, SASEGT. Trimming cost V 6 bases and J 0 bases; bases outside gene matches: 3. The CDR3 is CASRAGQGANYGYTF. The CDR3 DNA follows: TGTGCCAGCAGAGCGGGACAGGGGGCTAACTATGGCTACACCTTC.

The V and J genes are TRBV9 and TRBJ1-2, with TRBD1 matching 10 bases. Trimming removed 0 bases from V and 6 bases from J; junction bases left unmatched: 17. The V gene's germline CDR1 is SGDLS and CDR2 YYNGEE. This CDR3 spans 19 amino acids. CDR3 coding DNA: TGTGCCAGCAGCGTAGACTCATCGGGACAGGGGCGACCCCAGGATGGCTACACCTTC. Its protein product is CASSVDSSGQGRPQDGYTF.

The chain is built from TRBV20-1 and TRBJ2-1; TRBD2 is a possible D gene (6 bases). The CDR3 is 11 amino acids. V gave up 6 bases and J gave up 12 bases, with 15 bases separating them. Germline V gives CDR1 DFQATT, CDR2 SNEGSKA (reference sequence). The CDR3 coding sequence is TGCAGTGCGGGCGGGACGGTCGGGCAGTTCTTC. It yields the protein CSAGGTVGQFF.

The chain uses TRBV11-3 and TRBJ2-1; no reliable D call. CDR1 and CDR2 (germline): SGHNT, YENEEA. Deletions cut 5 bases from V and 6 bases from J, with 14 bases between. This CDR3 has 14 residues. CDR3 in amino acids: CASSRSQEFNEQFF. In DNA, the CDR3 is TGTGCCAGCAGCCGATCCCAAGAGTTCAATGAGCAGTTCTTC.

This chain joins TRBV25-1 and TRBJ2-7; 7 nucleotides line up with TRBD2. V lost 3 bases to trimming and J lost 7 bases; unmatched junction nucleotides: 21. The germline V gene has CDR1 MGHDK and CDR2 SYGVNS. The CDR3 sequence is 18 residues long. The CDR3 here is CASSDAGLAETFPWEQYF. The CDR3 DNA reads TGTGCCAGCAGTGATGCAGGGCTAGCGGAGACCTTCCCGTGGGAGCAGTACTTC.

The sample holds a few counts of this clone. The gene calls are TRBV7-8 and TRBJ1-2; no firm D call. CDR3 length equals 14 residues. Germline lookup yields CDR1 SGHVS and CDR2 FQNEAQ. V was trimmed by 8 bases and J by 5 bases, leaving 18 bases between them. The CDR3 spells CASSNEGLGYGYTF. The CDR3 DNA follows: TGTGCCAGCTCCAACGAAGGACTTGGGTATGGCTACACCTTC. The full variable domain, its missing parts supplied by reference TRBV7-8 and TRBJ1-2, is GAGVSQSPRYKVAKRGQDVALRCDPISGHVSLFWYQQALGQGPEFLTYFQNEAQLDKSGLPSDRFFAERPEGSVSTLKIQRTQQEDSAVYLCASSNEGLGYGYTFGSGTRLTVV.

CDR3 bases: TGTGCCAGCAGCTTAGATGCGGGGGTAACCTACGAGCAGTACTTC. It specifies CASSLDAGVTYEQYF. The chain employs TRBV7-7 and TRBJ2-7; the match to TRBD2 covers 7 bases. Germline assignment: CDR1 SSHAT and CDR2 FNYEAQ (reference sequence). The trim removed 1 base at V and 2 bases at J, leaving 5 bases unmatched. CDR3 length: 15 amino acids.

This clone was seen only once. The chain is built from TRBV4-1 and TRBJ2-3; perhaps TRBD1 as D (6 bases). This CDR3 has 15 amino acids. Per germline, CDR1 MGHRA and CDR2 YSYEKL. V lost 1 base, J lost 1 base, and 9 bases lay in between. Written as DNA, the CDR3 is TGCGCCAGCAGCCAAGCAGACAGGCGCACAGATACGCAGTATTTT. The encoded protein is CASSQADRRTDTQYF.

V gene TRBV5-1 combines with J gene TRBJ2-1; 7 nucleotides line up with TRBD2. V dropped 0 bases and J dropped 9; count of bases not matched to a gene: 15. Germline V gene sequence: CDR1 SGHRS, CDR2 YFSETQ. The CDR3 has 17 amino acids. As DNA, the CDR3 is TGCGCCAGCAGCTTGGGCGGGCGGGGGTTGAGTCAGAGTGAGCAGTTCTTC. Translating it yields CASSLGGRGLSQSEQFF.

The chain recombines TRBV29-1 with TRBJ2-2; TRBD2 is a possible D gene (5 bases). The germline V gene encodes CDR1 SQVTM and CDR2 ANQGSEA. V was pared by 4 bases and J by 6 bases, with 21 bases between. The CDR3 has 16 residues. CDR3 region: CSVVPGNPSIAGELFF. CDR3 nucleotides: TGCAGCGTTGTTCCGGGGAACCCCTCTATAGCCGGGGAGCTGTTTTTT.

This clone is termed medium-sized. The chain uses TRBV2 and TRBJ1-1; D gene unclear. There are 13 residues in the CDR3. The V gene lost 3 bases and the J gene lost 4 bases, with 9 bases spanning the gap. Germline V gives CDR1 SNHLY, CDR2 FYNNEI. CDR3 sequence reads: CASSDWGFTEAFF. In DNA, the CDR3 is TGTGCCAGCAGTGATTGGGGTTTCACTGAAGCTTTCTTT. Full variable domain (remainder filled in from reference TRBV2 and TRBJ1-1): EPEVTQTPSHQVTQMGQEVILRCVPISNHLYFYWYRQILGQKVEFLVSFYNNEISEKSEIFDDQFSVERPDGSNFTLKIRSTKLEDSAMYFCASSDWGFTEAFFGQGTRLTVV.

The genes are TRBV7-2 and TRBJ1-2, with a weak D call TRBD1 (6 bases). V gave up 0 bases and J gave up 8 bases, with 10 bases separating them. Germline loops: CDR1 SGHTA, CDR2 FQGNSA. CDR3 length: 13 residues. The CDR3 region is CASSLAWGGGYTF. For the CDR3, the DNA is TGTGCCAGCAGCTTAGCTTGGGGGGGCGGCTACACCTTC. The full variable domain, rest sourced from reference TRBV7-2 and TRBJ1-2, is GAGVSQSPSNKVTEKGKDVELRCDPISGHTALYWYRQSLGQGLEFLIYFQGNSAPDKSGLPSDRFSAERTGGSVSTLTIQRTQQEDSAVYLCASSLAWGGGYTFGSGTRLTVV.

J is TRBJ1-2 and V is TRBV27, with 7 bases aligning to TRBD1. V dropped 10 bases and J dropped 2; count of bases not matched to a gene: 10. The CDR3 runs 14 residues. Germline V gives CDR1 MNHEY, CDR2 SMNVEV (reference sequence). CDR3 coding DNA: TGTGCCACCAGGGGGGGGTCCATCAACTATGGCTACACCTTC. The encoded protein is CATRGGSINYGYTF.

The chain couples TRBV11-3 to TRBJ1-3; D remains ambiguous. V was clipped by 5 bases and J by 11 bases, with 19 bases between them. The CDR3 has 14 residues. Germline loops: CDR1 SGHNT, CDR2 YENEEA. DNA for the CDR3: TGTGCCAGCAGCAATCAACAAGGATCATTCGCCATATATTTT. Translation gives CASSNQQGSFAIYF.